This T cell receptor beta chain was documented in a study of blood T cell repertoires in COVID-19. As for the study in general: The cDNA or gDNA used as material had been derived from T cells, B-cell-depleted T cells, or PBMCs.

Recruited during active infection, patients (from Seattle) were subsequently followed longitudinally. In the source study's methods: Estimated nucleated cell counts came from reference gene primer amplification. Repertoires were generated with immunoSEQ multiplex PCR, while TCRdb's copy carries only in-frame clones and drops some. The V and J calls and clone size come from that table; D and trimming were worked out from the DNA. The sample holds around 150,000 clones; approximately 80% are singletons and the top ten take more than 6%. V shed 6 bases, J shed 0 bases, and the junction held 5 bases outside the gene matches. This CDR3 is 15 amino acids long. Germline V CDR1 and CDR2: MNHEY, SVGAGI.

The chain carries TRBV6-5 and TRBJ2-3, with 8 nucleotides matching TRBD1. The sequence was obtained from a woman aged 40 to 50 with COVID-19, enrolled during active disease. The sequenced sample consisted of peripheral blood. The CDR3 loop is CASRQDRGSTDTQYF. Here the CDR3 DNA reads TGTGCCAGCAGACAAGACAGGGGTAGCACAGATACGCAGTATTTT.